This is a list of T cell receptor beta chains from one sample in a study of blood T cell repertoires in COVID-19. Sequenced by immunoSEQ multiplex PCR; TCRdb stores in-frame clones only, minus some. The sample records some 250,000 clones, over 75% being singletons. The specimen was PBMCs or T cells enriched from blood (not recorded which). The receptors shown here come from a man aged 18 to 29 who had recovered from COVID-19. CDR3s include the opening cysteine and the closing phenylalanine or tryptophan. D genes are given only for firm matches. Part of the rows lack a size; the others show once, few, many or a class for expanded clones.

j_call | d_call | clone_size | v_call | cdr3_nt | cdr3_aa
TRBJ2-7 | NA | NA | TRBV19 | TGTGCCAGTAGTATACAGGGGTACGAGCAGTACTTC | CASSIQGYEQYF
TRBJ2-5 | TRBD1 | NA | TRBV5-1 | TGCGCCAGCAGCTTTGGGGACAGCCAAGAGACCCAGTACTTC | CASSFGDSQETQYF
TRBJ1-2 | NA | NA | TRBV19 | TGTGCCAGTAGTGAAACAGGGTCTAGCTATGGCTACACCTTC | CASSETGSSYGYTF
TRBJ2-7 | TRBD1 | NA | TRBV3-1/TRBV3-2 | TGTGCCAGCAGCCAAGACCCTGGGACAGGGGGCTCCGAGCAGTACTTC | CASSQDPGTGGSEQYF
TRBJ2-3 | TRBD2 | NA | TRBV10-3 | TGTGCCATCAGCCAGACCGGGACTAGCGGGAAAGATACGCAGTATTTT | CAISQTGTSGKDTQYF
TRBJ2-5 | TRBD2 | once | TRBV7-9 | TGTGCCAGCAGCCCGTGGACTAGCGGGGGGGCGGAGACCCAGTACTTC | CASSPWTSGGAETQYF
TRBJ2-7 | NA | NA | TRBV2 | TGTGCCAGCAGGGATCCCGGAGGATACTCCTACGAGCAGTACTTC | CASRDPGGYSYEQYF
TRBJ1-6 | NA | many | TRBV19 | TGTGCCAGTAGTAGTGCAGGAGGAAGGAATTCACCCCTCCACTTT | CASSSAGGRNSPLHF
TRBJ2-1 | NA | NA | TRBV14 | TGTGCCAGCAGCCCCCTAGGGGCCGGTTTCTCCTACAATGAGCAGTTCTTC | CASSPLGAGFSYNEQFF
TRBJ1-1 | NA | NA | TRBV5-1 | TGCGCCAGCAGCTTCGCAGGGGAAGCTTTCTTT | CASSFAGEAFF
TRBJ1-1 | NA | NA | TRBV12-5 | TGTGCTAGTGCCCGAGGGGGGGGCCGGACTGAAGCTTTCTTT | CASARGGGRTEAFF
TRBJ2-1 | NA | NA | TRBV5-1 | TGCGCCAGCAGCTTGGGTGGAGCGGGCTATTCAGTACGCGATGAGCAGTTCTTC | CASSLGGAGYSVRDEQFF
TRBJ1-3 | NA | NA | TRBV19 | TGTGCCAGTAGTCCTACGGACAGCGGTGTTCCCATATATTTT | CASSPTDSGVPIYF
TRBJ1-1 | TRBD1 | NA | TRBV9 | TGTGCCAGCAGCCCCTGGGACAGGGTAAACACTGAAGCTTTCTTT | CASSPWDRVNTEAFF
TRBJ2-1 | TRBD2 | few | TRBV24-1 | TGTGCCACCAGTGAGGGGACTAGCGGAGGCTCCTACAATGAGCAGTTCTTC | CATSEGTSGGSYNEQFF
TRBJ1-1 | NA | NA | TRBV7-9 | TGTGCCAGCAGCCCCAGGGCCGGGAACACTGAAGCTTTCTTT | CASSPRAGNTEAFF
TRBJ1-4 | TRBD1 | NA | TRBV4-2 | TGTGCCAGCAGTACGACAGGGGGCTTGTATGAAAAACTGTTTTTT | CASSTTGGLYEKLFF
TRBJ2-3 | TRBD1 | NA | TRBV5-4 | TGTGCCAGCAGCTTGAGGACAGGGGGCGCAGATACGCAGTATTTT | CASSLRTGGADTQYF
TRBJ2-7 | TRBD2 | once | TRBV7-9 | TGTGCCAGCAGTACAGTAAGGGGGCAGGGACTAGCGACAGCCGAGCAGTACTTC | CASSTVRGQGLATAEQYF
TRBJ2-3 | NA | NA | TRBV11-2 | TGTGCCAGCAACATGCTTTCGGGAACTAGCACAGATACGCAGTATTTT | CASNMLSGTSTDTQYF
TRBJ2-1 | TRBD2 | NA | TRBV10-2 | TGCGCCAGCACCAGCGGGAGGTCTAGTGAGCAGTTCTTC | CASTSGRSSEQFF
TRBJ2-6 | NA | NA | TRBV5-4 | TGTGCCAGCAGCTTGGCCAGGGCAGGGTCTGGGGCCAACGTCCTGACTTTC | CASSLARAGSGANVLTF
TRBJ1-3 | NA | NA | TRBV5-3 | TGTGCCAGAAGCTTGTCAAGGGCGGGGGGAAACACCATATATTTT | CARSLSRAGGNTIYF
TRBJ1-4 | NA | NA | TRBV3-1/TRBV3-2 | TGTGCCAGCAGCCTTTCGGGTGACCCAACTAATGAAAAACTGTTTTTT | CASSLSGDPTNEKLFF
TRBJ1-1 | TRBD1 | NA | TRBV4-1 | TGCGCCAGCAGCCAAGGAGGGGGGACAGTGAACACTGAAGCTTTCTTT | CASSQGGGTVNTEAFF
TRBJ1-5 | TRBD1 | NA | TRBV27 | TGTGCCAGCAGTTTCCGACAGGGAATAGGTCAGCCCCAGCATTTT | CASSFRQGIGQPQHF
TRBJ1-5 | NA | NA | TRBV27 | TGTGCCAGCAGTCTAAGTAGCAATCAGCCCCAGCATTTT | CASSLSSNQPQHF
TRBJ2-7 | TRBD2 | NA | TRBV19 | TGTGCCAGTAGATCAGGAGGCGGGGGGGCCTACGAGCAGTACTTC | CASRSGGGGAYEQYF
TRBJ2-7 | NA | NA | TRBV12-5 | TGTGCTAGTGGTTCTGACAGAATATACGAGCAGTACTTC | CASGSDRIYEQYF
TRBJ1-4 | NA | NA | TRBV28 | TGTGCCAGCAGTTATCCCGGGACAAGCCGAACCGATGAAAAACTGTTTTTT | CASSYPGTSRTDEKLFF
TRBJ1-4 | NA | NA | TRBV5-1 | TGCGCCAGCAGCTTATCCCCCAGGGGCACCAATGAAAAACTGTTTTTT | CASSLSPRGTNEKLFF
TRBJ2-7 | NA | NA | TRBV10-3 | TGTGCCATCAGCGGGACACCCCTATACGAGCAGTACTTC | CAISGTPLYEQYF
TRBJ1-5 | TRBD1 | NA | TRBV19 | TGTGCCAGTAGCAGCAGGACAGGGAAGCTCGATCAGCCCCAGCATTTT | CASSSRTGKLDQPQHF
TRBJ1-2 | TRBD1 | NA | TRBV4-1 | TGCGCCAGCAGCCACCCCGGGACAGGGGGCGTTTATGGCTACACCTTC | CASSHPGTGGVYGYTF
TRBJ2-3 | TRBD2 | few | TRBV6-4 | TGTGCCAGCAGTCCACTAGCGGGGAGCACAGATACGCAGTATTTT | CASSPLAGSTDTQYF
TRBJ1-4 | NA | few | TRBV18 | TGTGCCAGCTCACCACAAGGGGCCGGCACTAATGAAAAACTGTTTTTT | CASSPQGAGTNEKLFF
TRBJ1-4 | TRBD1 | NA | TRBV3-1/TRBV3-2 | TGTGCCAGCAGCCGGAGTCATACAGGGGATCGGGATGAAAAACTGTTTTTT | CASSRSHTGDRDEKLFF
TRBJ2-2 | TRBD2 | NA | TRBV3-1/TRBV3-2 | TGTGCCAGCAGCCGTTCTAGCGGGGGGGGCAACACCGGGGAGCTGTTTTTT | CASSRSSGGGNTGELFF
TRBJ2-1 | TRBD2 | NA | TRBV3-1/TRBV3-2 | TGTGCCAGCAGCCAAGCTGTAGCGGGAGAACCGCAGTTCTTC | CASSQAVAGEPQFF
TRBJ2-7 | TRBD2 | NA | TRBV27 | TGTGCCAGCAGGACTAGCGGGGGTACCTACGAGCAGTACTTC | CASRTSGGTYEQYF
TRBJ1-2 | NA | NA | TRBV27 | TGTGCCAGCAGAGAGGGTCTAGCTAACTATGGCTACACCTTC | CASREGLANYGYTF
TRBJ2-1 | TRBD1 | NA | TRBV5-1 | TGCGCCAGCAGCCCCTTGGGACAGGGCAGGGCCAATGAGCAGTTCTTC | CASSPLGQGRANEQFF
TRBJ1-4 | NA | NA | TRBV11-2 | TGTGCCAGCAGCTTAGCCCCGGGGGGGTTCGGTGAAAAACTGTTTTTT | CASSLAPGGFGEKLFF
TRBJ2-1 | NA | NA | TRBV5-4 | TGTGCCAGCAGCTTGGTGAGGGAGTCCTACAATGAGCAGTTCTTC | CASSLVRESYNEQFF
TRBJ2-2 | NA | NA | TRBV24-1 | TGTGCCACCAGTGAGGGAGGACGGACCGGGGAGCTGTTTTTT | CATSEGGRTGELFF
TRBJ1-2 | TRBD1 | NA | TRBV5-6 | TGTGCCAGCAGCTGGGGACAGGGTGGCTATGGCTACACCTTC | CASSWGQGGYGYTF
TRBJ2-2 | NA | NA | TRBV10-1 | TGCGCCAGCAGTGAGGGACAACACACCGGGGAGCTGTTTTTT | CASSEGQHTGELFF
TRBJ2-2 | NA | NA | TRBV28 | TGTGCCAGCAGGGGCTTCGGCGGGTCGAACACCGGGGAGCTGTTTTTT | CASRGFGGSNTGELFF
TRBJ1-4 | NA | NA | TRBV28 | TGTGCCAGCAGTCTTCATAGGCTCAGGGACACACCTGAAAAACTGTTTTTT | CASSLHRLRDTPEKLFF